The clone carrying this T cell receptor beta chain was counted a few times. The antigen remains undetermined. This entry is derived from a study of shared clonotypes between healthy human individuals. Study-level results: The sharing of 4.5% to 5.5% of naive CD4 clonotypes was seen across a handful of donors.

Authors' processing steps: Filtering of immunoSEQ junctional sequences could not match full-length read filtering. Clones were read by immunoSEQ multiplex PCR, and TCRdb kept only the in-frame ones, dropping some. The V and J calls and clone size come from that table; D and trimming were worked out from the DNA. The data show roughly 2.5 million clones, approximately 94% seen once. The CDR3 totals 13 residues. Trimming stripped 5 bases from V and 8 bases from J, with 15 bases between. The V gene's germline CDR1 is SGHTA and CDR2 FQGTGA. The study separated CD4+ cells into CD45RA+ naive and CD45RA-negative memory subsets.

The sequenced sample was naive CD4+ T cells sorted from blood. Noted subset: CD45RA+ positively selected. The V call is TRBV7-3, the J call TRBJ1-1; D is undetermined. The receptor was derived from a man aged 18 to 29 in good health. The CDR3 bases are TGTGCCAGCAGCCTCCGTAAAGGCCTGGAAGCTTTCTTT. Its protein product is CASSLRKGLEAFF.